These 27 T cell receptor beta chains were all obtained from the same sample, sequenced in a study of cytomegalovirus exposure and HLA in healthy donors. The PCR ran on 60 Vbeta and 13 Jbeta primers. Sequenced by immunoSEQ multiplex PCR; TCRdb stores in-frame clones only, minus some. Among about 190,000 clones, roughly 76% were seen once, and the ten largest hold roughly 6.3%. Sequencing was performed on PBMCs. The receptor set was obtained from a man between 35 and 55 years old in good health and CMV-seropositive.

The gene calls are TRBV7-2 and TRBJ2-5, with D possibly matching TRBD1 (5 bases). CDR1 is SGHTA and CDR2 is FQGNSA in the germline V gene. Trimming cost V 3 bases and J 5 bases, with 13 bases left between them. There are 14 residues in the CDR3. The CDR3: CASSFPPSGETQYF. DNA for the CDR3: TGTGCCAGCAGCTTCCCCCCATCAGGGGAGACCCAGTACTTC.

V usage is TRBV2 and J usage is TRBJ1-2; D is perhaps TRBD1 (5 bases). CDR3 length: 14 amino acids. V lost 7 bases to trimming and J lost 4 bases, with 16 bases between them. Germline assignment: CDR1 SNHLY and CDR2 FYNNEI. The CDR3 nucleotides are TGTGCCAGCAAGGTAGAAGGGGATGGCTATGGCTACACCTTC. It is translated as CASKVEGDGYGYTF.

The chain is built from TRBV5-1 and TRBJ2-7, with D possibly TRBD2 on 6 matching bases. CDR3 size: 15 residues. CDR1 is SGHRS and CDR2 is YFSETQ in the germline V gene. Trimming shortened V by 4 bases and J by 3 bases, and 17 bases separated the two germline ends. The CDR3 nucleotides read TGCGCCAGCAGCCGGGGGACGGAGCTTTTCTACGAGCAGTACTTC. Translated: CASSRGTELFYEQYF.

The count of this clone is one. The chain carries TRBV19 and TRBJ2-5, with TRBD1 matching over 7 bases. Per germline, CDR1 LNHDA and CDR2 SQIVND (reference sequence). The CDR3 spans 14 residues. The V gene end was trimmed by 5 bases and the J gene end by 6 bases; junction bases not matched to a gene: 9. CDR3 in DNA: TGTGCCAGTAGTGGGCTGTCGACAGGGAAGACCCAGTACTTC. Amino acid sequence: CASSGLSTGKTQYF.

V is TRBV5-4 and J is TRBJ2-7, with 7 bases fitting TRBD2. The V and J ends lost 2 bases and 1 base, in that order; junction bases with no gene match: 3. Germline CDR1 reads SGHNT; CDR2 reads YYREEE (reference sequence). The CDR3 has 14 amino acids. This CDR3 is CASSLRGDSYEQYF. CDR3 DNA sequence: TGTGCCAGCAGCTTACGGGGGGATTCCTACGAGCAGTACTTC.

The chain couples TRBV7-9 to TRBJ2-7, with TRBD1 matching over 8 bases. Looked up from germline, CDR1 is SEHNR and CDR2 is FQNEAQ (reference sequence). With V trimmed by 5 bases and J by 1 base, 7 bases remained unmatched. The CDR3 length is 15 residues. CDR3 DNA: TGTGCCAGCAGCCCCTCGGACAGGGCGTCCTACGAGCAGTACTTC. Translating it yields CASSPSDRASYEQYF.

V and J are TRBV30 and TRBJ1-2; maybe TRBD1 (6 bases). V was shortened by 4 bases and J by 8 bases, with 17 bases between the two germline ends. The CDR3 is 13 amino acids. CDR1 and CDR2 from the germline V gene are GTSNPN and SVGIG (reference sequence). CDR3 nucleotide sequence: TGTGCCTGGACCAACAGGGAAAGTGGCGGCTACACCTTC. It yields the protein CAWTNRESGGYTF.

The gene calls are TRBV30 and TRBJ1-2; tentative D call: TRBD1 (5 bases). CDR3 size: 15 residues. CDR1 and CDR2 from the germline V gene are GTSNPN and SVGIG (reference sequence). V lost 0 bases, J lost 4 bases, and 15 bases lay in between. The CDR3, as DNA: TGTGCCTGGAGTGTACCGTGGGGCTGGTCCTATGGCTACACCTTC. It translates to CAWSVPWGWSYGYTF.

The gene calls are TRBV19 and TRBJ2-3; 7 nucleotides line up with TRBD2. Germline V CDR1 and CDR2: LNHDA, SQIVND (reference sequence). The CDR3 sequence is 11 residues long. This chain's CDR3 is CVLRGIDTQYF. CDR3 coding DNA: TGTGTATTGCGGGGGATAGATACGCAGTATTTT. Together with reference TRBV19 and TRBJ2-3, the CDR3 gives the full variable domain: DGGITQSPKYLFRKEGQNVTLSCEQNLNHDAMYWYRQDPGQGLRLIYYSQIVNDFQKGDIAEGYSVSREKKESFPLTVTSAQKNPTAFYLCVLRGIDTQYFGPGTRLTVL.

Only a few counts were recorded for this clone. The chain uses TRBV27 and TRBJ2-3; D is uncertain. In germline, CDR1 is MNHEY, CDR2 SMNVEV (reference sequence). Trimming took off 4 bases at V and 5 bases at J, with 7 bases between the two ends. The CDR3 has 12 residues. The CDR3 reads CASSSRGDTQYF. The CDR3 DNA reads TGTGCCAGCAGTTCGAGAGGAGATACGCAGTATTTT.

Here the CDR3 DNA reads TGTGCCAGCAGTACTGAAGAGCAGTACTTC. Its translation is CASSTEEQYF. The chain has TRBV28 and TRBJ2-7; D gene unclear. V was shortened by 5 bases and J by 7 bases, with 6 bases between the two germline ends. The germline V gene has CDR1 MDHEN and CDR2 SYDVKM. The CDR3 totals 10 residues.

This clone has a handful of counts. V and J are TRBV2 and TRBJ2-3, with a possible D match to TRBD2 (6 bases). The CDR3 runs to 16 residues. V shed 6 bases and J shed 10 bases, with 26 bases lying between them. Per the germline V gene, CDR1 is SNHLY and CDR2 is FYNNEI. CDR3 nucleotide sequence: TGTGCCAGCAGATACTCTCGGCCTCCGGGGGTTAGTGCGCAGTATTTT. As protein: CASRYSRPPGVSAQYF.

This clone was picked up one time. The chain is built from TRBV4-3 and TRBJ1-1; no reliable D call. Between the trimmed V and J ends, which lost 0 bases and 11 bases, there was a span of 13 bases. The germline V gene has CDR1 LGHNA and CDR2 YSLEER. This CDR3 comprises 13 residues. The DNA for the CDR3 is TGCGCCAGCAGCCAAGATATGGGCCGGACTGCTTTCTTT. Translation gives CASSQDMGRTAFF.

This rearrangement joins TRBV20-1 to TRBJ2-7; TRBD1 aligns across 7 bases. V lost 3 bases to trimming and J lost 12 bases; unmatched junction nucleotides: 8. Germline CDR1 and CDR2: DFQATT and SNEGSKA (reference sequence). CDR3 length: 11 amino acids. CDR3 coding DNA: TGCAGTGCTAGGGACGGACAGGTTGTGTACTTC. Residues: CSARDGQVVYF.

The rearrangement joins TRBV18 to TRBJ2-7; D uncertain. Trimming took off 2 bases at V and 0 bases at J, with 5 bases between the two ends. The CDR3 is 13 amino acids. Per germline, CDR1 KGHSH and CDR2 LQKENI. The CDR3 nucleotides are TGTGCCAGCTCACCAGAGAGCTCCTACGAGCAGTACTTC. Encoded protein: CASSPESSYEQYF.

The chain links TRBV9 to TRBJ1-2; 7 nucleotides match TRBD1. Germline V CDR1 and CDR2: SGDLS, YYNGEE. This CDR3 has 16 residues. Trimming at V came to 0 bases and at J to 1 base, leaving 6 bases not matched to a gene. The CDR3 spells CASSVEAGGFNYGYTF. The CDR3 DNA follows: TGTGCCAGCAGCGTAGAGGCAGGGGGATTTAACTATGGCTACACCTTC. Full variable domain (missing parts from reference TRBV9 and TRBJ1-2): DSGVTQTPKHLITATGQRVTLRCSPRSGDLSVYWYQQSLDQGLQFLIQYYNGEERAKGNILERFSAQQFPDLHSELNLSSLELGDSALYFCASSVEAGGFNYGYTFGSGTRLTVV.

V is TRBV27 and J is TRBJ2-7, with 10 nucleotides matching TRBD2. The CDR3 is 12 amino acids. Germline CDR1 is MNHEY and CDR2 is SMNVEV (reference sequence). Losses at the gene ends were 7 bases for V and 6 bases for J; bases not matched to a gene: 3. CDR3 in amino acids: CASKRGGREQYF. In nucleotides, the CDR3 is TGTGCCAGCAAGCGGGGGGGCCGCGAGCAGTACTTC.

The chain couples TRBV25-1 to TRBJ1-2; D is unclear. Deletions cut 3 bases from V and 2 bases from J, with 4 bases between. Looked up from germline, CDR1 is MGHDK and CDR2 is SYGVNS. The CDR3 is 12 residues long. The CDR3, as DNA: TGTGCCAGCAGTGAGCGGAACTATGGCTACACCTTC. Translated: CASSERNYGYTF.

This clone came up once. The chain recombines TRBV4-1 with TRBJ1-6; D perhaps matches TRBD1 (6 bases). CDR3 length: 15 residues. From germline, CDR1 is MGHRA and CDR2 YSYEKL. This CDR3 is CAGGGGAGYNSPLHF. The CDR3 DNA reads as TGCGCAGGAGGCGGGGGCGCGGGCTATAATTCACCCCTCCACTTT.

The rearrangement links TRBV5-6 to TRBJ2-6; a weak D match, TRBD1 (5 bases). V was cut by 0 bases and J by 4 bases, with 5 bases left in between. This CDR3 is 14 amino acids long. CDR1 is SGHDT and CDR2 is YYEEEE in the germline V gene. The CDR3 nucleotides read TGTGCCAGCAGCTTGGGGGGCGGGGCCAACGTCCTGACTTTC. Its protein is CASSLGGGANVLTF.

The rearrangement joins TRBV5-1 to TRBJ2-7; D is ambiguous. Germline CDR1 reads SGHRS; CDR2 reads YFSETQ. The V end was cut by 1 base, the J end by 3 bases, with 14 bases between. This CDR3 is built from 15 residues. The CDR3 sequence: CASSLSWSTGYEQYF. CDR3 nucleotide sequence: TGCGCCAGCAGCTTGTCATGGTCAACGGGCTACGAGCAGTACTTC.

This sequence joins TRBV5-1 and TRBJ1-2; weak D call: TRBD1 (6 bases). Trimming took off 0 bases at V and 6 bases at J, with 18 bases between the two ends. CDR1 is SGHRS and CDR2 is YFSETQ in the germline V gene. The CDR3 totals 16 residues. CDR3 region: CASSLEAGGRINGYTF. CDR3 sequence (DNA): TGCGCCAGCAGCTTGGAGGCGGGGGGCCGCATCAATGGCTACACCTTC.

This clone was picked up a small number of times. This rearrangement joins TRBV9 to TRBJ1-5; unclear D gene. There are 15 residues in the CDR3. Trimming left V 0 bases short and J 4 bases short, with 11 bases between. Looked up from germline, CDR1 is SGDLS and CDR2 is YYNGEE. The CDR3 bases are TGTGCCAGCAGCGTAGGGGCAGAGAGTAATCAGCCCCAGCATTTT. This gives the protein CASSVGAESNQPQHF.

CDR3 nucleotide sequence: TGCGCCAGCAGCTTGGAATCCAGGGCCTACGAGCAGTACTTC. It specifies CASSLESRAYEQYF. The chain uses TRBV5-1 and TRBJ2-5; D may be TRBD1 (5 bases). The J call may be incorrect, as the DNA end agrees better with TRBJ2-7. This CDR3 is 14 amino acids long. Germline CDR1 SGHRS, CDR2 YFSETQ.

CDR3 DNA sequence: TGTGCCAGCAGTTTATATAACGGGGGGGTTTGGAATGAGCAGTTCTTC. Amino acid sequence: CASSLYNGGVWNEQFF. The chain uses TRBV27 and TRBJ2-1, with 8 bases that match TRBD2. Trimming at V came to 1 base and at J to 7 bases, leaving 9 bases not matched to a gene. Germline assignment: CDR1 MNHEY and CDR2 SMNVEV (reference sequence). The CDR3 totals 16 residues.

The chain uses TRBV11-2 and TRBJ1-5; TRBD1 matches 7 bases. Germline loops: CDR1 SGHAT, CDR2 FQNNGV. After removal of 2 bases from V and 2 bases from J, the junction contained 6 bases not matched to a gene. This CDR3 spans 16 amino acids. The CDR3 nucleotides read TGTGCCAGCAGCTTACGACCAGGGGGAGGCAATCAGCCCCAGCATTTT. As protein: CASSLRPGGGNQPQHF.

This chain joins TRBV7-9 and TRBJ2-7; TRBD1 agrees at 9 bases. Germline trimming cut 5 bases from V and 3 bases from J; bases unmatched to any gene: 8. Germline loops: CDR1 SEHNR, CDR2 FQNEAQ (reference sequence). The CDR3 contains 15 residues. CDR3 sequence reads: CASSLRGTGSYEQYF. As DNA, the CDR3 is TGTGCCAGCAGCCTCAGGGGGACAGGGAGCTACGAGCAGTACTTC.